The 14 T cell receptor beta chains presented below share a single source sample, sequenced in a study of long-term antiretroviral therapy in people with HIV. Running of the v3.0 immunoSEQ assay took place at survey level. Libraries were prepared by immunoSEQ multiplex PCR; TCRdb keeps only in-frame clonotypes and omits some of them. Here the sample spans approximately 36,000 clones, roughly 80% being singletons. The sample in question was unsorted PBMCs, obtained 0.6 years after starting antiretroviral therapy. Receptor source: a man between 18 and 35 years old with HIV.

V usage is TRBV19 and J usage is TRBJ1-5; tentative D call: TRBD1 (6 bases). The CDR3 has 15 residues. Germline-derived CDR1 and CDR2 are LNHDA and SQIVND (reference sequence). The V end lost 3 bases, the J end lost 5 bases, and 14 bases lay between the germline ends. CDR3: CASSILGAGDQPQHF. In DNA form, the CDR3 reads TGTGCCAGTAGTATTTTGGGGGCCGGTGATCAGCCCCAGCATTTT.

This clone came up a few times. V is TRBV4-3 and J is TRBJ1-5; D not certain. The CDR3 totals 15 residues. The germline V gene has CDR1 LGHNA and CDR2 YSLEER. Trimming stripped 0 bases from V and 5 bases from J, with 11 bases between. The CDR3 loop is CASSQEHQSYQPQHF. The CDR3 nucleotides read TGCGCCAGCAGCCAAGAACACCAGAGTTATCAGCCCCAGCATTTT.

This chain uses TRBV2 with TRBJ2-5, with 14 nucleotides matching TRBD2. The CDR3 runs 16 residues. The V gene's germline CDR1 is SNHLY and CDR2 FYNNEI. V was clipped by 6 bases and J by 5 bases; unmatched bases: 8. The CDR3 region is CASRLRLAGGPETQYF. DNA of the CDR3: TGTGCCAGCAGGCTTAGACTAGCGGGAGGGCCCGAGACCCAGTACTTC.

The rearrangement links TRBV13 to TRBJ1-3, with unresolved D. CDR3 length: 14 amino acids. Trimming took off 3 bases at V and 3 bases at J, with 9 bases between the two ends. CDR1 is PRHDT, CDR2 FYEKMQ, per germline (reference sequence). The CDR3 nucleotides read TGTGCCAGCAGCTTCCAACGGCGTGGAAACACCATATATTTT. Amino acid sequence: CASSFQRRGNTIYF.

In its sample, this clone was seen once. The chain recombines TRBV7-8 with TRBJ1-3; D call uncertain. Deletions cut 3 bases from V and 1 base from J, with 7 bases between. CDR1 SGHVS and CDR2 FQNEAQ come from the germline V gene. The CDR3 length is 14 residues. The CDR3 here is CASSLAGSGNTIYF. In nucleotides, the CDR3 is TGTGCCAGCAGCTTGGCAGGATCTGGAAACACCATATATTTT.

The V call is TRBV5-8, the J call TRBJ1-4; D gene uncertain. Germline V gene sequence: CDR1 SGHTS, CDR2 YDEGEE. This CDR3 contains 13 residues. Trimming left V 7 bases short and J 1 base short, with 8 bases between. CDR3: CASAWGTNEKLFF. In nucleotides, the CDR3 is TGTGCCAGCGCCTGGGGAACTAATGAAAAACTGTTTTTT.

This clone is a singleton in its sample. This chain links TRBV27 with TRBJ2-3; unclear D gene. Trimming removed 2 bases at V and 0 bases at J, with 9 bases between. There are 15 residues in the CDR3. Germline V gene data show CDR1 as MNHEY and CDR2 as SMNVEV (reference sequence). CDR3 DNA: TGTGCCAGCAGTTTAGGCGGAACTAGCACAGATACGCAGTATTTT. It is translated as CASSLGGTSTDTQYF.

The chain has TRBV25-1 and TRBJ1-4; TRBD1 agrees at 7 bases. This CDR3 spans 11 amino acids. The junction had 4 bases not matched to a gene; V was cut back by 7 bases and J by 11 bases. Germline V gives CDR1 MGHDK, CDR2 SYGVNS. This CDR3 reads CASKTGIKLFF. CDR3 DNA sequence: TGTGCCAGCAAGACAGGGATTAAACTGTTTTTT.

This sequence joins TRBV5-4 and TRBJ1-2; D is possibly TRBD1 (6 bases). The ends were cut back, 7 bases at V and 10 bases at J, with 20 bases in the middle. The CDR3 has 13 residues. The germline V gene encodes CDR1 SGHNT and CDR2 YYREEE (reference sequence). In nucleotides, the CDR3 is TGTGCCAGCTCCGGAGGGGGGGAGGACGACTACACCTTC. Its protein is CASSGGGEDDYTF.

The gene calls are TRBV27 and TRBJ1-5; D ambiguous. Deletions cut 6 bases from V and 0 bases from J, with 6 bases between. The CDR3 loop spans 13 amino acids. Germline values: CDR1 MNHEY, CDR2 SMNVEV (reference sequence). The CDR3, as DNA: TGTGCCAGCAGCCCCCATAGCAATCAGCCCCAGCATTTT. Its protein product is CASSPHSNQPQHF.

For the CDR3, the DNA is TGTGCCAGCAGTGCCCGGGTTACTGCCGAGACCCAGTACTTC. Its translation: CASSARVTAETQYF. The genes are TRBV6-1 and TRBJ2-5; the D is unclear. The CDR3 spans 14 residues. CDR1 and CDR2 from the germline V gene are MNHNS and SASEGT. The ends were cut back, 4 bases at V and 5 bases at J, with 14 bases in the middle.

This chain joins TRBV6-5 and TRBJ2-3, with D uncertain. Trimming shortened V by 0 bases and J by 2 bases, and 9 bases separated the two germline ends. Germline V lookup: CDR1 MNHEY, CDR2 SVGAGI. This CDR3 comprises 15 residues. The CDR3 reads CASSYSSSNTDTQYF. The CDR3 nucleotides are TGTGCCAGCAGTTACTCGAGTAGTAACACAGATACGCAGTATTTT.

The CDR3 loop reads CASSLVSGGYGGTEAFF. The CDR3 DNA follows: TGTGCCAGCAGCTTGGTCTCCGGGGGCTACGGTGGCACTGAAGCTTTCTTT. This chain links TRBV5-6 with TRBJ1-1; a possible D gene is TRBD1 (6 bases). V lost 0 bases, J lost 4 bases, and 19 bases lay in between. CDR3 length: 17 residues. Germline V gene data show CDR1 as SGHDT and CDR2 as YYEEEE.

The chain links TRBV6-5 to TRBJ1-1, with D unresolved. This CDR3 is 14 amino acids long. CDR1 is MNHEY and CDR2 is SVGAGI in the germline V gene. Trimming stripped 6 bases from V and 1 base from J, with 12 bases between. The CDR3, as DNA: TGTGCCAGCAGCCACGGCCCCTCGAACACTGAAGCTTTCTTT. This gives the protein CASSHGPSNTEAFF.